These 21 T cell receptor beta chains were sequenced from one sample in a study of PD-1 blockade in classical Hodgkin lymphoma (dated by TCRdb to the early 2020s). Sample time point, as interpreted from the label and publication: cycle 1 day 1 (C1D1), immediately before nivolumab initiation. Relapse after autologous stem cell transplantation had occurred in all trial patients, and cohorts A, B and C were distinguished by prior brentuximab vedotin exposure. The method behind the library was the immunoSEQ multiplex PCR assay. TCRdb obtained this table from immuneACCESS and retained in-frame rearrangements with V and J assigned. These tables miss some clones; where compared with another copy, unresolved V genes account for less than half of the shortfall, and the remainder is unexplained. The sample table records about 100,000 clones; roughly 88% of these occur just once. More than 9% of the sample is held by the ten biggest clonotypes.

Here the sequenced sample was peripheral blood mononuclear cells (PBMCs), taken at baseline. The receptors here all came from a human donor with classical Hodgkin lymphoma.

This chain joins TRBV9 and TRBJ1-3; D unclear. The CDR3 covers 16 residues. V lost 3 bases to trimming and J lost 4 bases, with 17 bases between them. Looked up from germline, CDR1 is SGDLS and CDR2 is YYNGEE. CDR3 bases: TGTGCCAGCAGCGCTCCAGCGTTGGCGGGCGGAAACACCATATATTTT. It yields the protein CASSAPALAGGNTIYF.

This chain connects TRBV29-1 to TRBJ2-6, with no clear D. This CDR3 has 14 residues. CDR1 SQVTM and CDR2 ANQGSEA come from the germline V gene. V was cut by 3 bases and J by 0 bases, with 6 bases left in between. CDR3 residues: CSVDEHSGANVLTF. DNA of the CDR3: TGCAGCGTTGATGAACACTCTGGGGCCAACGTCCTGACTTTC.

The genes are TRBV10-3 and TRBJ2-2, with D tentatively TRBD1 (5 bases). Trimming removed 0 bases from V and 0 bases from J, with 8 bases in between. CDR1 is ENHRY and CDR2 is SYGVKD in the germline V gene. There are 16 residues in the CDR3. The CDR3 coding sequence is TGTGCCATCAGTGAGTCGCCAGGGTCGAACACCGGGGAGCTGTTTTTT. Translated: CAISESPGSNTGELFF.

This chain uses TRBV29-1 with TRBJ2-5; D remains ambiguous. The CDR3 is made up of 12 amino acids. Germline V gene lookup returns CDR1 SQVTM and CDR2 ANQGSEA. Trimming pared 4 bases from V and 1 base from J, leaving 7 bases between. The CDR3 reads CSVGNSQETQYF. The CDR3 coding sequence is TGCAGCGTTGGTAACAGCCAAGAGACCCAGTACTTC.

The chain links TRBV10-3 to TRBJ2-3; D could derive from TRBD1 or TRBD2 (5 bases each). This CDR3 region has 13 residues. V gave up 4 bases and J gave up 4 bases, with 9 bases separating them. The germline gives CDR1 ENHRY, CDR2 SYGVKD. CDR3 protein: CAISGGSADTQYF. The CDR3 nucleotides read TGTGCCATCAGTGGGGGGAGCGCAGATACGCAGTATTTT.

The CDR3 coding sequence is TGTGCCAGCAGCAAACAGGGACCTAACTATGGCTACACCTTC. Its protein product is CASSKQGPNYGYTF. The rearrangement joins TRBV5-4 to TRBJ1-2; weak D call: TRBD1 (6 bases). V was clipped by 4 bases and J by 0 bases, with 10 bases between them. Germline V lookup: CDR1 SGHNT, CDR2 YYREEE (reference sequence). The CDR3 runs 14 residues.

The V and J genes are TRBV7-2 and TRBJ2-2; D gene uncertain. CDR3 length: 16 amino acids. Germline CDR1 reads SGHTA; CDR2 reads FQGNSA. Trimming shortened V by 1 base and J by 0 bases, and 9 bases separated the two germline ends. The CDR3 DNA is TGTGCCAGCAGCTTAGTAGGCAGCTCGAACACCGGGGAGCTGTTTTTT. This translates into CASSLVGSSNTGELFF.

This chain connects TRBV29-1 to TRBJ1-1; D is perhaps TRBD1 (6 bases). The CDR3 extends over 15 amino acids. The germline V gene encodes CDR1 SQVTM and CDR2 ANQGSEA. Trimming pared 2 bases from V and 3 bases from J, leaving 16 bases between. This chain's CDR3 is CSVESLGGADTEAFF. For the CDR3, the DNA is TGCAGCGTTGAATCCCTAGGGGGGGCGGACACTGAAGCTTTCTTT.

The chain carries TRBV23-1 and TRBJ2-2, with D possibly matching TRBD1 (7 bases). TRBV23-1 qualifies as an ORF whose function is uncertain. Between the trimmed V and J ends, which lost 0 bases and 4 bases, there was a span of 12 bases. This CDR3 has 16 residues. As DNA, the CDR3 is TGCGCCAGCAGTCAATCACAGGGGAGGAGCACCGGGGAGCTGTTTTTT. Its protein product is CASSQSQGRSTGELFF.

The CDR3 sequence: CASSLSLGKQYF. Here the CDR3 DNA reads TGTGCCAGCAGCTTAAGTTTGGGGAAGCAGTACTTC. V and J are TRBV5-6 and TRBJ2-7; unclear D gene. The CDR3 has 12 amino acids. Trimming removed 2 bases at V and 8 bases at J, with 11 bases between. Per the germline V gene, CDR1 is SGHDT and CDR2 is YYEEEE.

This sequence joins TRBV15 and TRBJ2-3; D perhaps matches TRBD1 (7 bases). The CDR3 spans 14 residues. Germline assignment: CDR1 LNHNV and CDR2 YYDKDF (reference sequence). V was shortened by 0 bases and J by 4 bases, with 8 bases between the two germline ends. The CDR3 nucleotides are TGTGCCACCAGCAGAGACAGGGGGGCAGATACGCAGTATTTT. It translates to CATSRDRGADTQYF.

This chain joins TRBV2 and TRBJ2-1; D may be TRBD2 (5 bases). The CDR3 is 13 residues long. V was cut by 6 bases and J by 5 bases, with 11 bases left in between. CDR1 is SNHLY, CDR2 FYNNEI, per germline. This CDR3 is CASRREVDNEQFF. The CDR3 DNA reads as TGTGCCAGCAGACGGGAAGTTGACAATGAGCAGTTCTTC.

The CDR3 DNA follows: TGTGCCAGCACTTCGAATGAAAACCCGGGACTCTATAGCAATCAGCCCCAGCATTTT. Translating gives CASTSNENPGLYSNQPQHF. The chain employs TRBV27 and TRBJ1-5; TRBD1 is a possible D gene (5 bases). V lost 7 bases, J lost 0 bases, and 25 bases lay in between. Germline V gene data show CDR1 as MNHEY and CDR2 as SMNVEV (reference sequence). This CDR3 has 19 amino acids.

The chain carries TRBV5-1 and TRBJ2-5, with 7 bases lining up with TRBD2. The V segment lost 4 bases and the J segment 4 bases; nucleotides outside the gene matches: 7. The CDR3 has 14 residues. CDR1 is SGHRS, CDR2 YFSETQ, per germline. The CDR3 loop reads CASSRSGIGETQYF. As DNA, the CDR3 is TGCGCCAGCAGCCGCAGCGGGATCGGAGAGACCCAGTACTTC. Variable domain in full (rest from reference TRBV5-1 and TRBJ2-5): KAGVTQTPRYLIKTRGQQVTLSCSPISGHRSVSWYQQTPGQGLQFLFEYFSETQRNKGNFPGRFSGRQFSNSRSEMNVSTLELGDSALYLCASSRSGIGETQYFGPGTRLLVL.

The genes are TRBV28 and TRBJ2-7; 11 nucleotides match TRBD2. V lost 8 bases to trimming and J lost 3 bases; unmatched junction nucleotides: 6. CDR3 size: 14 residues. Germline values: CDR1 MDHEN, CDR2 SYDVKM. This chain's CDR3 is CASHTSGSSYEQYF. The CDR3 DNA is TGTGCCAGCCACACTAGCGGGAGTAGCTACGAGCAGTACTTC.

The rearrangement links TRBV4-1 to TRBJ2-3; 7 bases map to TRBD1. The trim removed 0 bases at V and 1 base at J, leaving 7 bases unmatched. CDR1 is MGHRA, CDR2 YSYEKL, per germline. This CDR3 is built from 17 residues. The CDR3 reads CASSQDPPGQRTDTQYF. CDR3 DNA sequence: TGCGCCAGCAGCCAAGATCCACCGGGACAGCGCACAGATACGCAGTATTTT.

This chain connects TRBV5-1 to TRBJ2-3; 8 bases fit TRBD2. Germline values: CDR1 SGHRS, CDR2 YFSETQ. CDR3 length: 15 amino acids. Trimming removed 0 bases from V and 3 bases from J; junction bases left unmatched: 3. In DNA form, the CDR3 reads TGCGCCAGCAGCTTGGCGGGGGGGCAGACAGATACGCAGTATTTT. Translating gives CASSLAGGQTDTQYF. Variable domain in full (rest from reference TRBV5-1 and TRBJ2-3): KAGVTQTPRYLIKTRGQQVTLSCSPISGHRSVSWYQQTPGQGLQFLFEYFSETQRNKGNFPGRFSGRQFSNSRSEMNVSTLELGDSALYLCASSLAGGQTDTQYFGPGTRLTVL.

This rearrangement joins TRBV2 to TRBJ2-7, with D perhaps assigned TRBD1 or TRBD2 (6 bases each). This CDR3 spans 15 amino acids. The V end lost 8 bases, the J end lost 2 bases, and 19 bases lay between the germline ends. Germline values: CDR1 SNHLY, CDR2 FYNNEI. CDR3 coding DNA: TGTGCCAGCTATCTAGGGGGGCCCCCAACCTACGAGCAGTACTTC. This sequence encodes CASYLGGPPTYEQYF.

The chain uses TRBV9 and TRBJ1-4; D is ambiguous. CDR3 length equals 14 residues. Germline CDR1 reads SGDLS; CDR2 reads YYNGEE. Trimming cost V 4 bases and J 6 bases, with 13 bases left between them. The CDR3 coding sequence is TGTGCCAGCAGCCCAGCCTTATCCTATGAAAAACTGTTTTTT. Its protein product is CASSPALSYEKLFF.

The rearrangement links TRBV7-9 to TRBJ2-7, with D unresolved. V lost 2 bases to trimming and J lost 2 bases, with 7 bases between them. Germline CDR1 reads SEHNR; CDR2 reads FQNEAQ (reference sequence). The CDR3 covers 13 residues. The CDR3 bases are TGTGCCAGCAGCTTAAACAGTGCCTACGAGCAGTACTTC. Translation: CASSLNSAYEQYF.

This clone was seen more than once but under ten times. The rearrangement joins TRBV2 to TRBJ2-5; D remains ambiguous. The CDR3 extends over 14 amino acids. CDR1 SNHLY and CDR2 FYNNEI come from the germline V gene. Trimming removed 4 bases at V and 4 bases at J, with 13 bases between. In DNA, the CDR3 is TGTGCCAGCAGTGTATCCATACTCCCAGAGACCCAGTACTTC. This codes for CASSVSILPETQYF.